Each of the 14 T cell receptor beta chains below was sequenced from the same sample in a study of blood T cell repertoires in COVID-19. Generated by immunoSEQ multiplex PCR, the TCRdb table keeps only in-frame clones and is missing some. The sample includes fewer than 70,000 clones, over 70% of them seen just once. Sequenced material: peripheral blood. The receptors were gathered from a human donor in a cohort sampled during active COVID-19.

The chain joins TRBV9 to TRBJ2-7, with 8 positions matching TRBD2. CDR1 is SGDLS, CDR2 YYNGEE, per germline. V trimming: 4 bases; J trimming: 6 bases; junction bases outside the gene matches: 15. This CDR3 region has 16 residues. CDR3 in DNA: TGTGCCAGCAGCCCTGGGAGCCGGGAGGGAACGTTCGAGCAGTACTTC. Encoded protein: CASSPGSREGTFEQYF. The full variable domain, rest sourced from reference TRBV9 and TRBJ2-7, is DSGVTQTPKHLITATGQRVTLRCSPRSGDLSVYWYQQSLDQGLQFLIQYYNGEERAKGNILERFSAQQFPDLHSELNLSSLELGDSALYFCASSPGSREGTFEQYFGPGTRLTVT.

J is TRBJ2-5 and V is TRBV10-3; a possible D gene is TRBD2 (5 bases). The CDR3 is 14 residues long. V gave up 3 bases and J gave up 8 bases, with 16 bases separating them. Per germline, CDR1 ENHRY and CDR2 SYGVKD. The CDR3 sequence: CAISDGREGPTQYF. The CDR3 DNA is TGTGCCATCAGTGACGGTCGAGAGGGTCCCACCCAGTACTTC.

The chain carries TRBV2 and TRBJ2-5, with 10 bases lining up with TRBD2. Germline V CDR1 and CDR2: SNHLY, FYNNEI. There are 14 residues in the CDR3. The V and J ends lost 8 bases and 2 bases, in that order; junction bases with no gene match: 5. In DNA, the CDR3 is TGTGCCAGCGGCTTAGCGGGGGGACAAGAGACCCAGTACTTC. Translating it yields CASGLAGGQETQYF. Complete variable domain (other parts from reference TRBV2 and TRBJ2-5): EPEVTQTPSHQVTQMGQEVILRCVPISNHLYFYWYRQILGQKVEFLVSFYNNEISEKSEIFDDQFSVERPDGSNFTLKIRSTKLEDSAMYFCASGLAGGQETQYFGPGTRLLVL.

The chain has TRBV29-1 and TRBJ2-7, with 11 bases identical to TRBD2. The V and J ends lost 6 bases and 2 bases, in that order; junction bases with no gene match: 3. The CDR3 is made up of 13 amino acids. Germline V lookup: CDR1 SQVTM, CDR2 ANQGSEA. This CDR3 reads CSVTSGATYEQYF. In DNA form, the CDR3 reads TGCAGCGTGACTAGCGGGGCTACCTACGAGCAGTACTTC.

The CDR3 is CAFCKGQVYEQYF. The CDR3, as DNA: TGTGCCTTTTGCAAGGGGCAGGTCTACGAGCAGTACTTC. The V gene is TRBV30, the J gene TRBJ2-7; D is perhaps TRBD1 (5 bases). V lost 7 bases and J 3 bases, leaving 16 bases between the germline ends. The germline V gene has CDR1 GTSNPN and CDR2 SVGIG (reference sequence). The CDR3 totals 13 residues. The full variable domain, with the rest looked up from reference TRBV30 and TRBJ2-7, is SQTIHQWPATLVQPVGSPLSLECTVEGTSNPNLYWYRQAAGRGLQLLFYSVGIGQISSEVPQNLSASRPQDRQFILSSKKLLLSDSGFYLCAFCKGQVYEQYFGPGTRLTVT.

This chain connects TRBV27 to TRBJ1-5; TRBD1 might be the D (5 bases). Germline V gene data show CDR1 as MNHEY and CDR2 as SMNVEV (reference sequence). The CDR3 has 13 residues. Trimming cost V 9 bases and J 5 bases, with 14 bases left between them. The CDR3 DNA reads as TGTGCCAGGCAGACAGAAGGGGATCAGCCCCAGCATTTT. It yields the protein CARQTEGDQPQHF.

The V and J genes are TRBV6-6 and TRBJ2-7, with D unresolved. The V gene's germline CDR1 is MNHNY and CDR2 SVGAGI (reference sequence). Trimming removed 4 bases from V and 2 bases from J, with 15 bases in between. This CDR3 comprises 15 residues. The CDR3 here is CASSSTGTRTYEQYF. As DNA, the CDR3 is TGTGCCAGCAGTTCGACGGGTACAAGGACCTACGAGCAGTACTTC.

This chain joins TRBV4-1 and TRBJ2-6, with D unclear. Germline loops: CDR1 MGHRA, CDR2 YSYEKL. The CDR3 is 16 amino acids. V lost 0 bases and J 4 bases, leaving 10 bases between the germline ends. CDR3 sequence reads: CASSQDQRSGANVLTF. CDR3 in DNA: TGCGCCAGCAGCCAAGATCAAAGGAGCGGGGCCAACGTCCTGACTTTC.

This clone appeared a single time. The chain employs TRBV3-1 (or the pseudogene TRBV3-2) and TRBJ2-7, with 10 nucleotides matching TRBD2. The CDR3 has 15 amino acids. Trimming removed 2 bases from V and 6 bases from J; junction bases left unmatched: 7. Per germline, CDR1 LGHDT and CDR2 YNNKEL (reference sequence). The CDR3 sequence: CASSQISGGLFEQYF. The DNA for the CDR3 is TGTGCCAGCAGCCAAATTAGCGGGGGGCTCTTCGAGCAGTACTTC.

The chain is built from TRBV27 and TRBJ1-2; no reliable D call. V dropped 5 bases and J dropped 0 bases, with 13 bases sitting between them. CDR3 length: 15 amino acids. Germline CDR1 and CDR2: MNHEY and SMNVEV (reference sequence). The CDR3 nucleotides are TGTGCCAGCAGTCCTCAAAAGCACGCTAACTATGGCTACACCTTC. It specifies CASSPQKHANYGYTF.

J is TRBJ1-2 and V is TRBV7-9; possibly TRBD1 for D (6 bases). The germline gives CDR1 SEHNR, CDR2 FQNEAQ (reference sequence). V lost 5 bases and J 8 bases, leaving 15 bases between the germline ends. The CDR3 has 13 amino acids. The CDR3 DNA follows: TGTGCCAGCAGCCCGGCGGGGGGCAGCGGCTACACCTTC. Residues: CASSPAGGSGYTF.

This chain links TRBV27 with TRBJ1-1; 7 bases map to TRBD1. The J segment lost 1 base and the V segment lost 5 bases, leaving 4 bases of the junction unmatched. Germline CDR1 is MNHEY and CDR2 is SMNVEV (reference sequence). The CDR3 runs to 14 residues. The CDR3 bases are TGTGCCAGCAGTGACAGGGACCAGAACACTGAAGCTTTCTTT. This sequence encodes CASSDRDQNTEAFF.

The chain recombines TRBV3-1 (or the pseudogene TRBV3-2) with TRBJ2-7; 16 nucleotides align to TRBD2. The CDR3 is 17 amino acids. Germline lookup yields CDR1 LGHDT and CDR2 YNNKEL (reference sequence). V trimming: 0 bases; J trimming: 3 bases; junction bases outside the gene matches: 2. CDR3 amino acids: CASSQEGLAGGDYEQYF. The CDR3 nucleotides read TGTGCCAGCAGCCAAGAGGGACTAGCGGGGGGGGACTACGAGCAGTACTTC.

CDR3 nucleotides: TGCGCCAGCAGTGACCCCTCGGGACAGGGAGGTAGCTATAATTCACCCCTCCACTTT. Translating gives CASSDPSGQGGSYNSPLHF. The V gene is TRBV10-1, the J gene TRBJ1-6; TRBD1 matches at 9 bases. After removal of 3 bases from V and 3 bases from J, the junction contained 12 bases not matched to a gene. This CDR3 has 19 amino acids. The germline CDR1 and CDR2 sequences are WNHNN and SYGVQD (reference sequence).